The TCR beta chain under discussion was sequenced for a study of post-analysis software for immune sequencing data. Study-wide findings and caveats: When compared against controls, multiple sclerosis patients showed significantly lower normalized Chao1 diversity. A few TRBV segments appeared more often in patients than in controls, and TRBV5-6, TRBV5-1 and TRBV20-1 were among these. Samples sharing a preparation batch grouped tightly together when assessed by F measure.

Included in the TCR beta cDNA libraries were unique molecular identifiers. The yield from approximately 1 to 10 million T cells was approximately 500,000 cDNA molecules in total. TCRdb reprocessed the PCR reads via MiXCR and lists one record per CDR3 protein. The sample lists roughly 800,000 distinct CDR3 sequences, roughly half occurring once. This CDR3 is built from 15 residues. V gave up 1 base and J gave up 5 bases, with 14 bases separating them. Germline CDR1 and CDR2: MGHRA and YSYEKL. The sample holds a few counts of this clonotype. Its target is unknown. The material sequenced was blood. The sequence was obtained from a girl aged 10 to 17 with multiple sclerosis. The chain is built from TRBV4-1 and TRBJ2-5; D is unresolved. In nucleotides, the CDR3 is TGCGCCAGCAGCCAAGGCTCGTCGGACCGGGAGACCCAGTACTTC. It is translated as CASSQGSSDRETQYF.